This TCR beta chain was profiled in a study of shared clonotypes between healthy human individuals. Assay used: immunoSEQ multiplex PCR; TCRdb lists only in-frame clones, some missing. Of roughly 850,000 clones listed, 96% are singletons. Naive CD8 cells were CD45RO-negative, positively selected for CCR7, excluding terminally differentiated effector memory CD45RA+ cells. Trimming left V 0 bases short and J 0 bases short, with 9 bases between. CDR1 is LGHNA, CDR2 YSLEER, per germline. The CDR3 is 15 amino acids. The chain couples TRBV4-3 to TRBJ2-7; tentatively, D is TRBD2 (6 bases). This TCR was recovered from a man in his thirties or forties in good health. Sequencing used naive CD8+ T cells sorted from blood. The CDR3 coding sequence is TGCGCCAGCAGCCAAGAACGGGGGAGCTCCTACGAGCAGTACTTC. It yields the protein CASSQERGSSYEQYF.